This T cell receptor (beta chain) was retrieved from a study of blood T cell repertoires in COVID-19. The CDR3 runs to 15 residues. Per the germline V gene, CDR1 is MGHRA and CDR2 is YSYEKL. V lost 2 bases to trimming and J lost 3 bases; unmatched junction nucleotides: 3. Authors' analysis steps: Reference gene primer amplification in the assay estimated nucleated cell counts. Only in-frame clones appear in the TCRdb table, and some are missing; sequencing was by immunoSEQ multiplex PCR. For V, J and clone size, that table is used; D and trimming come from the DNA. The data contain about 260,000 clones, roughly 90% of them singletons.

The clonotype originates from a human donor in a cohort sampled during active COVID-19. The sample taken for sequencing was peripheral blood. The chain is built from TRBV4-1 and TRBJ1-4; 7 positions agree with TRBD1. The CDR3 reads CASSQTGAPNEKLFF. In DNA form, the CDR3 reads TGCGCCAGCAGCCAAACAGGGGCGCCTAATGAAAAACTGTTTTTT.